Sequencing of this T cell receptor (beta chain) was carried out in a study of T cells expressing NK-cell markers. Study details: The TCR beta repertoires were obtained from sorted CD3+CD56+NKG2C+, CD3+CD56+NKG2C- and CD3+CD56-NKG2C+ T cells.

The CDR3 covers 11 residues. Germline CDR1 reads MNHEY; CDR2 reads SMNVEV (reference sequence). TCRdb derives one entry per CDR3 protein from the 5' RACE reads, leaving out DNA. The sample has 550,000 or so distinct CDR3 sequences; the top ten hold approximately 3.6%. Sequenced input: blood T cells: a sorted CD56 or NKG2C T cell subset, CD4+ or CD8+ T cells, or bulk PBMC T cells (not recorded which). The TCR originated in a man aged 18 to 35 in good health. The genes are TRBV27 and TRBJ2-7. The CDR3 is CASSSYGEQYF.